The following is a TCR beta chain sequence with its context. Its antigen is not known. Germline CDR1 reads LNHDA; CDR2 reads SQIVND (reference sequence). The CDR3 runs to 13 residues. V lost 3 bases, J lost 2 bases, and 6 bases lay in between. The PCR made use of 60 Vbeta and 13 Jbeta primers. Using immunoSEQ multiplex PCR, the repertoire was profiled, and TCRdb retains in-frame clones only, with some absent. The sample consists of some 200,000 clones, around 89% of them appearing once. Each of the donors was a healthy bone marrow donor. This sample was included in a study of cytomegalovirus exposure and HLA in healthy donors. Study results and caveats: An assumption of roughly uniform sequencing depth across donors underlay the presence/absence analyses. The investigators catalogued 180 or so TCR beta chains as cytomegalovirus-associated. In a later analysis, a missense DCLRE1C variant was linked to TCR beta V- and J-gene trimming.

The TCR comes from a woman aged 18-29 years in good health and CMV-seronegative. Sequenced input: PBMCs. The chain employs TRBV19 and TRBJ2-3, with no clear D. CDR3 sequence: CASSIGITDTQYF. In nucleotides, the CDR3 is TGTGCCAGTAGTATTGGCATCACAGATACGCAGTATTTT. The full variable domain, its missing parts supplied by reference TRBV19 and TRBJ2-3, is DGGITQSPKYLFRKEGQNVTLSCEQNLNHDAMYWYRQDPGQGLRLIYYSQIVNDFQKGDIAEGYSVSREKKESFPLTVTSAQKNPTAFYLCASSIGITDTQYFGPGTRLTVL.